One and the same sample provided the 22 T cell receptor beta chains below, sequenced in a study of T cell responses to AZD1222 COVID-19 vaccine. Produced via immunoSEQ multiplex PCR; TCRdb's table is partial and in-frame only. Of 200,000 or so clones listed, approximately 90% are singletons. The material sequenced was peripheral blood, taken on day 0 of AZD1222 vaccination. The receptors were sampled from an adult in good health.

The V call is TRBV7-2, the J call TRBJ2-1, with 7 bases matching TRBD2. In germline, CDR1 is SGHTA, CDR2 FQGNSA. The CDR3 spans 15 residues. V gave up 1 base and J gave up 8 bases; unmatched junction bases: 8. The CDR3 bases are TGTGCCAGCAGCTTAGTGGCGGGAGTTCGTGATGAGCAGTTCTTC. Its protein is CASSLVAGVRDEQFF. The full variable domain, completed using reference TRBV7-2 and TRBJ2-1, is GAGVSQSPSNKVTEKGKDVELRCDPISGHTALYWYRQSLGQGLEFLIYFQGNSAPDKSGLPSDRFSAERTGGSVSTLTIQRTQQEDSAVYLCASSLVAGVRDEQFFGPGTRLTVL.

The V call is TRBV28, the J call TRBJ2-5, with 8 bases that match TRBD2. The length of the CDR3 is 16 residues. The germline gives CDR1 MDHEN, CDR2 SYDVKM. V was pared by 5 bases and J by 5 bases, with 13 bases of the junction left unmatched. The CDR3 DNA follows: TGTGCCAGCAGTCCTCCCTTCCTCTCGGGGGGGGAGACCCAGTACTTC. Protein sequence: CASSPPFLSGGETQYF.

This chain connects TRBV21-1 to TRBJ2-5; the table assigns TRBD1, which was not confirmed against the DNA. TRBV21-1 has pseudogene status. The CDR3 runs to 14 residues. The CDR3 is CASSKKGQQETQYF. The CDR3 DNA reads as TGTGCCAGCAGCAAGAAGGGACAGCAAGAGACCCAGTACTTC.

This chain joins TRBV19 and TRBJ1-4; tentatively, D is TRBD1 (6 bases). Germline V CDR1 and CDR2: LNHDA, SQIVND (reference sequence). There are 16 residues in the CDR3. Trimming pared 5 bases from V and 6 bases from J, leaving 19 bases between. In nucleotides, the CDR3 is TGTGCCAGTAGTTTCCGCGGACAGAAGGGGGATGAAAAACTGTTTTTT. Translation gives CASSFRGQKGDEKLFF. Full variable domain (outside the CDR3, taken from reference TRBV19 and TRBJ1-4): DGGITQSPKYLFRKEGQNVTLSCEQNLNHDAMYWYRQDPGQGLRLIYYSQIVNDFQKGDIAEGYSVSREKKESFPLTVTSAQKNPTAFYLCASSFRGQKGDEKLFFGSGTQLSVL.

Remarks on this clone: In the same sample, other DNA sequences code for this CDR3. This sequence joins TRBV9 and TRBJ2-1; possible D gene TRBD1, 5 bases. CDR3 size: 13 residues. V was cut by 0 bases and J by 4 bases, with 5 bases left in between. Germline V gene data show CDR1 as SGDLS and CDR2 as YYNGEE. The DNA for the CDR3 is TGTGCCAGCAGCGTAGGACAGTACAATGAGCAGTTCTTC. Amino acid sequence: CASSVGQYNEQFF.

With respect to this clone: Other DNA sequences in this specimen translate into the identical CDR3. The rearrangement joins TRBV18 to TRBJ2-3; D is ambiguous. Germline CDR1 and CDR2: KGHSH and LQKENI. Trimming stripped 3 bases from V and 3 bases from J, with 4 bases between. The CDR3 is 12 amino acids. CDR3 nucleotide sequence: TGTGCCAGCTCACCCGGTACAGATACGCAGTATTTT. Amino acid sequence: CASSPGTDTQYF.

This clone was observed a few times. As DNA, the CDR3 is TGTGCCAGCAGCGAAGGGACAGGGGTCTCCTACGAGCAGTACTTC. It translates to CASSEGTGVSYEQYF. The chain employs TRBV9 and TRBJ2-7, with TRBD1 matching over 10 bases. Germline lookup yields CDR1 SGDLS and CDR2 YYNGEE. V lost 3 bases, J lost 0 bases, and 3 bases stayed unmatched. The CDR3 contains 15 residues.

V is TRBV7-2 and J is TRBJ1-3; 9 nucleotides match TRBD1. V shed 3 bases and J 7 bases; nucleotides not matched to a gene: 7. CDR3 size: 15 residues. Germline CDR1 reads SGHTA; CDR2 reads FQGNSA. CDR3: CASSFGTGFLNTIYF. The CDR3 bases are TGTGCCAGCAGCTTCGGGACAGGGTTTCTTAACACCATATATTTT.

The chain couples TRBV3-1 (or the pseudogene TRBV3-2) to TRBJ1-3; TRBD1 is a possible D gene (5 bases). CDR3 size: 15 residues. Looked up from germline, CDR1 is LGHDT and CDR2 is YNNKEL (reference sequence). Deletions cut 5 bases from V and 7 bases from J, with 18 bases between. For the CDR3, the DNA is TGTGCCAGCAGCATCACCCGGGGGATGGGGAACACCATATATTTT. Translating gives CASSITRGMGNTIYF.

The chain couples TRBV11-3 to TRBJ2-3; 8 positions match TRBD1. The length of the CDR3 is 15 residues. Germline-derived CDR1 and CDR2 are SGHNT and YENEEA. Trimming at V came to 3 bases and at J to 4 bases, leaving 6 bases not matched to a gene. The CDR3 DNA reads as TGTGCCAGCAGCTTCAGGGGGCGATTTGCAGATACGCAGTATTTT. Its protein is CASSFRGRFADTQYF.

The chain employs TRBV5-1 and TRBJ1-5; D is possibly TRBD1 (5 bases). The CDR3 extends over 14 amino acids. V dropped 3 bases and J dropped 3 bases, with 10 bases sitting between them. Germline assignment: CDR1 SGHRS and CDR2 YFSETQ. DNA for the CDR3: TGCGCCAGCAGCTACGGGGCGATCAATCAGCCCCAGCATTTT. This gives the protein CASSYGAINQPQHF.

The count of this clone is one. V is TRBV7-2 and J is TRBJ1-2, with a possible D match to TRBD1 (5 bases). The CDR3 contains 15 residues. Trimming stripped 2 bases from V and 2 bases from J, with 12 bases between. Germline assignment: CDR1 SGHTA and CDR2 FQGNSA. The CDR3 is CASSLLGRANYGYTF. CDR3 bases: TGTGCCAGCAGCTTACTCGGCAGGGCCAACTATGGCTACACCTTC.

The chain joins TRBV19 to TRBJ1-5; D might be TRBD1 (5 bases). Germline-derived CDR1 and CDR2 are LNHDA and SQIVND (reference sequence). CDR3 length: 17 amino acids. Trimming shortened V by 3 bases and J by 2 bases, and 17 bases separated the two germline ends. CDR3 in amino acids: CASSMGGAGGGNQPQHF. CDR3 coding DNA: TGTGCCAGTAGTATGGGAGGGGCGGGCGGTGGCAATCAGCCCCAGCATTTT.

The chain links TRBV9 to TRBJ1-2; 8 bases match TRBD1. Germline V CDR1 and CDR2: SGDLS, YYNGEE. The CDR3 contains 15 residues. V gave up 0 bases and J gave up 4 bases; unmatched junction bases: 5. The CDR3 nucleotides are TGTGCCAGCAGCGTAGAGGGGACAGGATCCTATGGCTACACCTTC. Its translation: CASSVEGTGSYGYTF.

The CDR3 region is CASNGGQGADTQYF. The CDR3 nucleotides are TGTGCCAGCAATGGGGGGCAAGGGGCAGATACGCAGTATTTT. This chain connects TRBV2 to TRBJ2-3, with D perhaps given as TRBD1 or TRBD2 (6 bases each). Germline CDR1 and CDR2: SNHLY and FYNNEI. This CDR3 comprises 14 residues. Trimming cost V 7 bases and J 4 bases, with 15 bases left between them.

V and J are TRBV24-1 and TRBJ1-5; 9 nucleotides match TRBD1. Trimming at V came to 4 bases and at J to 6 bases, leaving 6 bases not matched to a gene. This CDR3 has 15 residues. The germline CDR1 and CDR2 sequences are KGHDR and SFDVKD. CDR3 sequence: CATSETRTGAQPQHF. DNA of the CDR3: TGTGCCACCAGTGAGACTCGGACAGGGGCTCAGCCCCAGCATTTT.

This chain connects TRBV29-1 to TRBJ1-2; D might be TRBD1 (5 bases). V was shortened by 2 bases and J by 5 bases, with 15 bases between the two germline ends. Germline loops: CDR1 SQVTM, CDR2 ANQGSEA. The CDR3 contains 14 residues. CDR3 in amino acids: CSVEKERGLYGYTF. CDR3 nucleotides: TGCAGCGTTGAAAAGGAAAGGGGCCTATATGGCTACACCTTC.

This chain uses TRBV28 with TRBJ1-5; 7 nucleotides align to TRBD1. Germline lookup yields CDR1 MDHEN and CDR2 SYDVKM. The CDR3 spans 14 residues. With 4 bases clipped from V and 6 bases from J, the junction kept 6 bases outside the gene matches. Written as DNA, the CDR3 is TGTGCCAGCAGTTACAGGGGAATGGGTCAGCCCCAGCATTTT. Protein: CASSYRGMGQPQHF.

This clone was observed once. V gene TRBV3-1 (or the pseudogene TRBV3-2) combines with J gene TRBJ1-2; the match to TRBD1 covers 11 bases. Germline V CDR1 and CDR2: LGHDT, YNNKEL (reference sequence). V was pared by 4 bases and J by 5 bases, with 6 bases of the junction left unmatched. CDR3 size: 15 residues. The CDR3: CASSLGTGGVYGYTF. DNA of the CDR3: TGTGCCAGCAGCCTTGGGACAGGGGGTGTTTATGGCTACACCTTC.

J is TRBJ1-5 and V is TRBV24-1; a possible D gene is TRBD1 (5 bases). Trimming left V 4 bases short and J 4 bases short, with 16 bases between. In germline, CDR1 is KGHDR, CDR2 SFDVKD. There are 16 residues in the CDR3. The CDR3 spells CATSDSRTTRNQPQHF. The CDR3 nucleotides read TGTGCCACCAGTGACTCAAGGACAACCCGAAATCAGCCCCAGCATTTT.

The chain links TRBV18 to TRBJ1-1; D gene ambiguous. Germline V gene lookup returns CDR1 KGHSH and CDR2 LQKENI. The CDR3 covers 14 residues. Deletions cut 3 bases from V and 1 base from J, with 9 bases between. The CDR3 here is CASSPNYQNTEAFF. DNA of the CDR3: TGTGCCAGCTCACCCAACTATCAGAACACTGAAGCTTTCTTT.

This clone was detected once. One end of the junction is discordant with germline, which a read error may explain. This chain connects TRBV28 to TRBJ1-2; D gene ambiguous. This CDR3 comprises 13 residues. Germline CDR1 is MDHEN and CDR2 is SYDVKM. CDR3 region: CASSLSIRYGYTF. For the CDR3, the DNA is TGTGCCAGCAGCTTATCCATCCGCTATGGCTACACCTTC.